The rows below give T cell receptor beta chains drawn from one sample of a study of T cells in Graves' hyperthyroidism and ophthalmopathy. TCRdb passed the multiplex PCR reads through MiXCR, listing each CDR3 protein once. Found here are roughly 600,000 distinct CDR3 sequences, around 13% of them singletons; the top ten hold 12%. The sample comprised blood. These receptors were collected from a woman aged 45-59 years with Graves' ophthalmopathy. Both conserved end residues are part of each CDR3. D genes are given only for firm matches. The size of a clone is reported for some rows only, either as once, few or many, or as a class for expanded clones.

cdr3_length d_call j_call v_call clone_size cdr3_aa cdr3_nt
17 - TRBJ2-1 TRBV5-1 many CASSLVLSPVSYNEQFF TGCGCCAGCAGCTTGGTTCTTAGTCCGGTCTCCTACAATGAGCAGTTCTTC
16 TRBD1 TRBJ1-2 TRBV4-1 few CASSQDQNRDRDGYTF TGCGCCAGCAGCCAAGACCAGAACCGGGACAGGGACGGCTACACCTTC
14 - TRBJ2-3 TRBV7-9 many CASSDRTGADTQYF TGTGCCAGCAGCGATAGGACTGGTGCAGATACGCAGTATTTT
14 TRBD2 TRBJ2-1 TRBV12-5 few CASGGLAAYNEQFF TGTGCTAGTGGGGGACTAGCGGCTTACAATGAGCAGTTCTTC
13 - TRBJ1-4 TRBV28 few CASSSFRGEKLFF TGTGCCAGCAGTTCCTTTCGGGGTGAAAAACTGTTTTTT
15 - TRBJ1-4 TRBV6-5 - CASSYPSQGEEKLFF TGTGCCAGCAGTTACCCCAGCCAGGGAGAAGAAAAACTGTTTTTT
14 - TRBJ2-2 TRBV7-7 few CAIIRAPNTGELFF TGTGCAATCATACGGGCGCCGAACACCGGGGAGCTGTTTTTT
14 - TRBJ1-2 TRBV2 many CASIETGSTYGYTF TGTGCCAGCATAGAGACAGGTTCTACCTATGGCTACACCTTC
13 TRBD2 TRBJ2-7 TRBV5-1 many CASSLGLAAEQYF TGCGCCAGCAGCTTGGGACTAGCGGCCGAGCAGTACTTC
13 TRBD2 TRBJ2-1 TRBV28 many CASSHPPSGDQFF TGTGCCAGCAGTCACCCCCCTAGCGGGGACCAGTTCTTC
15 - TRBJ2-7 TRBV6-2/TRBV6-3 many CASSSLQGGGYEQYF TGTGCCAGCAGTTCCCTGCAGGGAGGCGGCTACGAGCAGTACTTC
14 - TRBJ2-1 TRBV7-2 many CASSLNRAGNEQFF TGTGCCAGCAGCTTAAACAGGGCAGGCAATGAGCAGTTCTTC
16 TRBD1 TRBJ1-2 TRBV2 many CASSEAGTGVGYGYTF TGTGCCAGCAGTGAAGCTGGGACAGGGGTTGGGTATGGCTACACCTTC
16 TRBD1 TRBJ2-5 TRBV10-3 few CAISAHTGQVGGTQYF TGTGCCATCAGTGCCCACACCGGACAGGTTGGGGGGACCCAGTACTTC
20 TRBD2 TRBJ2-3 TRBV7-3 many CASSSRLAGAPNRSTDTQYF TGTGCCAGCAGCTCGCGACTAGCGGGGGCGCCTAATCGAAGCACAGATACGCAGTATTTT
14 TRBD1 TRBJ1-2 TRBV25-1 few CASKRAGQGYGYTF TGTGCCAGCAAAAGGGCGGGACAGGGTTATGGCTACACCTTC
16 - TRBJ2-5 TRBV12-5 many CASGLPTLAVGETQYF TGTGCTAGTGGTTTACCAACCTTAGCGGTCGGGGAGACCCAGTACTTC
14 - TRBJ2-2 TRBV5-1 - CASSSQLDTGELFF TGCGCCAGCAGCTCCCAACTTGACACCGGGGAGCTGTTTTTT
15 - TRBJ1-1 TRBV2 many CASSAGSQGGTEAFF TGTGCCAGCAGTGCCGGTAGTCAAGGCGGTACTGAAGCTTTCTTT
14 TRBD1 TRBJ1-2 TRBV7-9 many CASSLIGTGVGYTF TGTGCCAGCAGCCTTATCGGGACAGGGGTTGGCTACACCTTC
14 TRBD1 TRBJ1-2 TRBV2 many CASRKGQGDYGYTF TGTGCCAGCCGGAAGGGACAGGGGGACTATGGCTACACCTTC
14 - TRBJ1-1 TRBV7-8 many CASSSLTGRSEAFF TGTGCCAGCAGCTCCCTGACCGGGAGGTCTGAAGCTTTCTTT
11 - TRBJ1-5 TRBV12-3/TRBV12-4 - CASSLFQPQHF TGTGCCAGCAGTTTATTTCAGCCCCAGCATTTT
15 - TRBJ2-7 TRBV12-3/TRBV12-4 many CASSPLSVGFGEQYF TGTGCCAGCAGTCCCTTATCTGTCGGGTTCGGCGAGCAGTACTTC
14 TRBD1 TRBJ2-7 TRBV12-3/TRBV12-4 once CASRRGQATYEQYF TGTGCCAGCAGGCGCGGACAGGCCACCTACGAGCAGTACTTC
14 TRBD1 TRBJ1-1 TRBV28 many CASRPTGGNTEAFF TGTGCCAGCAGGCCGACAGGGGGGAACACTGAAGCTTTCTTT
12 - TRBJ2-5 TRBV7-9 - CASSLTSETQYF TGTGCCAGCAGCTTGACTTCGGAGACCCAGTACTTC
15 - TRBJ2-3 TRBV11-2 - CASSLVTTSTDTQYF TGTGCCAGCAGCTTAGTCACGACTAGCACAGATACGCAGTATTTT
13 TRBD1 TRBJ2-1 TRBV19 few CASSTTGGHEQFF TGTGCCAGTAGTACGACAGGGGGCCATGAGCAGTTCTTC
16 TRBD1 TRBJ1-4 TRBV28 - CASRPDRGATNEKLFF TGTGCCAGCAGACCTGACAGGGGAGCAACTAATGAAAAACTGTTTTTT
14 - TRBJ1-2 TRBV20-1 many CSASRAGFNYGYTF TGCAGCGCCTCTAGGGCAGGCTTTAACTATGGCTACACCTTC
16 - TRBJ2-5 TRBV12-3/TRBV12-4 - CASTLGGSPSRETQYF TGTGCCAGCACCTTGGGTGGTAGCCCCAGCAGAGAGACCCAGTACTTC
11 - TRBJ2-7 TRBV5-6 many CASSLRREQYF TGTGCCAGCAGCTTGCGCAGGGAGCAGTACTTC
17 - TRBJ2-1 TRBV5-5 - CASSFHFGGEWGNEQFF TGTGCCAGCAGCTTCCACTTTGGAGGGGAGTGGGGGAATGAGCAGTTCTTC
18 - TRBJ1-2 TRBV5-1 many CASSLEYKTANHSYGYTF TGCGCCAGCAGCCTTGAATATAAGACAGCGAACCACAGCTATGGCTACACCTTC
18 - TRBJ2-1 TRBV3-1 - CASSQETAGAGAGNEQFF TGTGCCAGCAGCCAAGAAACTGCCGGGGCCGGAGCGGGCAATGAGCAGTTCTTC
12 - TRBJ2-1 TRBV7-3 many CASSLGLEPQFF TGTGCCAGCAGCTTGGGGTTGGAACCGCAGTTCTTC
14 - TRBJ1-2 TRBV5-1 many CASSLEATHYGYTF TGCGCCAGCAGCTTGGAGGCCACGCACTATGGCTACACCTTC
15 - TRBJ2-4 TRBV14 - CASSPRHGAKNIQYF TGTGCCAGCAGCCCCAGGCACGGAGCCAAAAACATTCAGTACTTC
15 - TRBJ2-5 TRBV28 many CASSFGTMDSETQYF TGTGCCAGCAGTTTTGGGACAATGGATTCAGAGACCCAGTACTTC
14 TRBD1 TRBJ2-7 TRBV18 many CASSKTGGPYEQYF TGTGCCAGCTCAAAAACAGGGGGACCCTACGAGCAGTACTTC
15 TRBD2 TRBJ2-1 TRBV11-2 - CASSSGLVALAEQFF TGTGCCAGCAGCTCCGGACTAGTCGCCTTGGCTGAGCAGTTCTTC
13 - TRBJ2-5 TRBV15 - CATSRDPAETQYF TGTGCCACCAGCAGAGATCCGGCTGAGACCCAGTACTTC
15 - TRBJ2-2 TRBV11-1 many CASNPTSWNTGELFF TGTGCCAGCAATCCGACGTCGTGGAACACCGGGGAGCTGTTTTTT
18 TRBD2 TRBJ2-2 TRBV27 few CASSPGLAGDSDTGELFF TGTGCCAGCAGTCCCGGACTAGCGGGAGATTCGGACACCGGGGAGCTGTTTTTT
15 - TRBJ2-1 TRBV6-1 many CASSEVRGSYNEQFF TGTGCCAGCAGTGAAGTAAGAGGGTCCTACAATGAGCAGTTCTTC
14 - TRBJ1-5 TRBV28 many CASSLLTGTQPQHF TGTGCCAGCAGTTTACTCACAGGGACTCAGCCCCAGCATTTT
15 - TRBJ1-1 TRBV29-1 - CSVEGTARRDTEAFF TGCAGCGTTGAAGGGACAGCTCGAAGGGACACTGAAGCTTTCTTT
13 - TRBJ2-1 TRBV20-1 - CSARFTDYNEQFF TGCAGTGCTAGATTCACCGACTACAATGAGCAGTTCTTC
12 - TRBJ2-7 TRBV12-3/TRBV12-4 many CATRGGSYEQYF TGTGCCACGCGGGGCGGCTCCTACGAGCAGTACTTC
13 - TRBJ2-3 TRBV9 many CASSEAETDTQYF TGTGCCAGCAGCGAGGCCGAGACAGATACGCAGTATTTT
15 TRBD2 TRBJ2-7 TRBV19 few CASSPLAGRFYEQYF TGTGCCAGTAGTCCCCTAGCGGGAAGGTTCTACGAGCAGTACTTC
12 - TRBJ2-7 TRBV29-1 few CSVDGGRNEQYF TGCAGCGTTGATGGGGGCAGGAACGAGCAGTACTTC